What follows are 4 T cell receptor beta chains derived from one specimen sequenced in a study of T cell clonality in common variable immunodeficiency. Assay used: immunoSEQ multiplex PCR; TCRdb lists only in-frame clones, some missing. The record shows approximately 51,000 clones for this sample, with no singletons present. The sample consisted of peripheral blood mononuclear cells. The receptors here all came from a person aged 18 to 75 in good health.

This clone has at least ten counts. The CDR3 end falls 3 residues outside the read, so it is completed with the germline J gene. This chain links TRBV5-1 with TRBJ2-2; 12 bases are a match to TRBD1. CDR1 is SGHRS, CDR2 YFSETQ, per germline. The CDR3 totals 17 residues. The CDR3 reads CASSLEAGQGAREKLFF. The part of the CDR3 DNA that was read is TGCGCCAGCAGCTTGGAGGCGGGACAGGGGGCGCGTGAAAAG.

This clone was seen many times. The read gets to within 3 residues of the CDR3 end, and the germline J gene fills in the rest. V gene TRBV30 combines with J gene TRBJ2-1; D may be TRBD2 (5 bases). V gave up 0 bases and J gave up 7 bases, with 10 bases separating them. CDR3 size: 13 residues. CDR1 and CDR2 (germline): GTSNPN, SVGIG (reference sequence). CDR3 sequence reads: CAWSVSAENEQFF. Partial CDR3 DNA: TGTGCCTGGAGTGTTAGCGCAGAGAATGAG.

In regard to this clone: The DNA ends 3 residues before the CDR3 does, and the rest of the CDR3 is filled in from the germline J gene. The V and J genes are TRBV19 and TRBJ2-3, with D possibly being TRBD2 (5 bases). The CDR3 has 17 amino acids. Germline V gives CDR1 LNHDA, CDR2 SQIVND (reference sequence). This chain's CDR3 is CASSILASSHSNQPQYF. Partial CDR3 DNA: TGTGCCAGTAGTATACTAGCTAGCAGCCATAGCAATCAGCCG.

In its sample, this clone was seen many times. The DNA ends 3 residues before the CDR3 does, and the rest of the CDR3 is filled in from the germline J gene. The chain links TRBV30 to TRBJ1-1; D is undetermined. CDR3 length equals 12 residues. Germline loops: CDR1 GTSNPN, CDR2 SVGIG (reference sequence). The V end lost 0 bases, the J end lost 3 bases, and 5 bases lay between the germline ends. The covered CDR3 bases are TGTGCCTGGAGTGTGGCGGACACTGAA. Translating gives CAWSVADTE. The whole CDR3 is CAWSVADTEAFF. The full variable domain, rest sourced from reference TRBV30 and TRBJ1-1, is SQTIHQWPATLVQPVGSPLSLECTVEGTSNPNLYWYRQAAGRGLQLLFYSVGIGQISSEVPQNLSASRPQDRQFILSSKKLLLSDSGFYLCAWSVADTEAFFGQGTRLTVV.